The clone carrying this T cell receptor delta chain was found a few times. The protein held in TCRdb is that of a much larger clone and does not match this DNA's translation at residue 8, likely because of a read error; the protein shown is translated from the DNA. This specimen comes from a study of gamma-delta chains in newborns, infants, children. For the study at large: Innate gammadelta T cells reportedly expand polyclonally right after birth, driven by microbial exposure, per the title.

In germline, CDR1 is GEAIGNYY, CDR2 EKD. The V and J ends lost 1 base and 0 bases, in that order; junction bases with no gene match: 3. The CDR3 covers 16 residues. TCRdb re-analyzed the reads via CATT. The sample holds more than 14,000 delta-chain clones, roughly 7% seen once. The rearrangement uses TRDV2 and TRDJ2; 8 nucleotides line up with TRDD3. The sequence was obtained from a child who was a newborn, infant or young child, either healthy, febrile or measles-vaccinated (not recorded which). Material: blood. DNA of the CDR3: TGTGCCTGTGACACACTGGGGGGTGCTTTGACAGCACAACTCTTCTTT. It encodes CACDTLGGALTAQLFF.